The sequence of this TCR beta chain was determined in a study of cytomegalovirus exposure and HLA in healthy donors. Germline lookup yields CDR1 SEHNR and CDR2 FQNEAQ (reference sequence). J gave up 5 bases and V 6 bases, and 12 bases lay outside the gene matches. The CDR3 runs 16 residues. PCR employed 60 Vbeta and 13 Jbeta primers. Method: immunoSEQ multiplex PCR; TCRdb's copy keeps in-frame clones and lacks some. The table shows 100,000 to 150,000 clones, with 80% to 85% occurring only once. This clonotype was obtained from a middle-aged woman in good health and CMV-seronegative. The sequenced sample consisted of PBMCs. V and J are TRBV7-9 and TRBJ2-1, with 8 bases matching TRBD1. The CDR3 reads CASRPSTGVSHNEQFF. In DNA form, the CDR3 reads TGTGCCAGCAGACCCTCGACAGGGGTTTCCCACAATGAGCAGTTCTTC.